This passage covers 12 T cell receptor beta chains from one sample sequenced in a study of beta chain features in type 1 diabetes (dated by TCRdb to about 2018). The library was made by the immunoSEQ multiplex PCR assay. The High Capacity cDNA Reverse Transcription Kit was used to reverse transcribe all of the isolated RNA, meaning that expressed TCRB transcripts were what got sequenced. As stored in TCRdb, this immuneACCESS dataset retains in-frame rearrangements with V and J assigned. A fraction of the clones does not appear; measured against another copy, unresolved V genes explain less than half of the discrepancy, and the remainder lacks a known reason. In all, the sample holds 300,000 to 350,000 clones, and less than 20% of those were seen once. The ten largest clones capture under 0.055% of the sample. The material sequenced was naive CD4+ T cells from blood. The cell subset or site label here, explained by the study, means: true naive CD4+ T cells. The receptor source for this set is a woman under 30 in good health.

The table lists this clone with a few counts. J is TRBJ2-3 and V is TRBV10-3; no clear D gene. This CDR3 contains 11 residues. CDR1 and CDR2 from the germline V gene are ENHRY and SYGVKD. Trimming stripped 6 bases from V and 7 bases from J, with 8 bases between. The CDR3 loop is CAISDGYTQYF. The CDR3 DNA follows: TGTGCCATCAGCGACGGGTATACGCAGTATTTT.

The chain carries TRBV30 and TRBJ2-7, with a tentative D call TRBD1 (6 bases). Germline lookup yields CDR1 GTSNPN and CDR2 SVGIG (reference sequence). V dropped 3 bases and J dropped 2 bases, with 14 bases sitting between them. This CDR3 is built from 14 residues. For the CDR3, the DNA is TGTGCCTGGAGGGGGGCAGCTTCCCCCTACGAGCAGTACTTC. Its translation: CAWRGAASPYEQYF.

The chain uses TRBV6-1 and TRBJ1-1, with D maybe TRBD1 (5 bases). The CDR3 extends over 13 amino acids. CDR1 and CDR2 from the germline V gene are MNHNS and SASEGT. The germline V and J ends were trimmed by 9 bases and 6 bases, with 17 bases remaining between them. DNA of the CDR3: TGTGCCAGTCCGAGGACAAATTGGGCTGAAGCTTTCTTT. It encodes CASPRTNWAEAFF.

The rearrangement uses TRBV5-1 and TRBJ2-1, with 12 bases identical to TRBD2. J gave up 2 bases and V 4 bases, and 7 bases lay outside the gene matches. From germline, CDR1 is SGHRS and CDR2 YFSETQ. The CDR3 runs 17 residues. In DNA, the CDR3 is TGCGCCAGCAGCCTGACTCTAGCGGGAGGGCCCTACAATGAGCAGTTCTTC. Its translation is CASSLTLAGGPYNEQFF.

This clone was observed a handful of times. The chain carries TRBV19 and TRBJ1-1; D uncertain. Germline CDR1 LNHDA, CDR2 SQIVND (reference sequence). This CDR3 region has 13 residues. The germline V and J ends were trimmed by 4 bases and 3 bases, with 9 bases remaining between them. The CDR3 protein is CASSKNRDTEAFF. CDR3 bases: TGTGCCAGTAGTAAAAACCGGGACACTGAAGCTTTCTTT.

J is TRBJ2-3 and V is TRBV2; a possible D gene is TRBD1 (6 bases). V was clipped by 3 bases and J by 14 bases, with 15 bases between them. The V gene's germline CDR1 is SNHLY and CDR2 FYNNEI. The CDR3 covers 12 residues. CDR3 in amino acids: CASSDFTGNGYF. CDR3 DNA: TGTGCCAGCAGTGACTTCACAGGGAATGGGTATTTT.

This sequence joins TRBV5-4 and TRBJ1-2; 8 bases align to TRBD1. The germline V gene encodes CDR1 SGHNT and CDR2 YYREEE (reference sequence). V shed 4 bases, J shed 10 bases, and the junction held 3 bases outside the gene matches. The CDR3 has 11 amino acids. The CDR3, as DNA: TGTGCCAGCAGCGTACAGGGGGACTACACCTTC. Translation gives CASSVQGDYTF.

This clone was picked up a small number of times. V is TRBV7-2 and J is TRBJ2-2; a possible D gene is TRBD1 (5 bases). Germline V gene sequence: CDR1 SGHTA, CDR2 FQGNSA. This CDR3 has 14 amino acids. The ends were cut back, 5 bases at V and 12 bases at J, with 19 bases in the middle. The CDR3 region is CASSLRTSAEKLFF. The DNA for the CDR3 is TGTGCCAGCAGCCTCCGGACATCGGCAGAGAAGCTGTTTTTT.

V is TRBV7-9 and J is TRBJ2-3; 8 bases are shared with TRBD1. CDR3 size: 14 residues. V gave up 5 bases and J gave up 5 bases; unmatched junction bases: 6. CDR1 is SEHNR, CDR2 FQNEAQ, per germline (reference sequence). The CDR3 DNA sequence: TGTGCCAGCAGCATCGGACAGGGAATAGATACGCAGTATTTT. It is translated as CASSIGQGIDTQYF.

The CDR3 sequence: CASSLKLSTDTQYF. In nucleotides, the CDR3 is TGTGCCAGCAGCTTAAAGCTTAGCACAGATACGCAGTATTTT. This rearrangement joins TRBV5-6 to TRBJ2-3; D is uncertain. Germline CDR1 is SGHDT and CDR2 is YYEEEE. The CDR3 consists of 14 residues. Trimming removed 2 bases at V and 0 bases at J, with 7 bases between.

This clone was picked up a small number of times. This sequence joins TRBV6-6 and TRBJ2-5, with TRBD2 matching over 7 bases. TRBJ2-7 explains the end of the DNA better; the J call may be wrong. The CDR3 contains 11 residues. The germline V gene encodes CDR1 MNHNY and CDR2 SVGAGI (reference sequence). In DNA form, the CDR3 reads TGTGCCAGCTGGGCGGGGGACGAGCAGTACTTC. Translated: CASWAGDEQYF.

This clone has a handful of counts. V gene TRBV2 combines with J gene TRBJ1-5; D possibly corresponds to TRBD1 (6 bases). With 1 base removed from V and 9 bases from J, the gap between germline ends came to 10 bases. Germline assignment: CDR1 SNHLY and CDR2 FYNNEI. This CDR3 is 13 amino acids long. For the CDR3, the DNA is TGTGCCAGCAGTGAAGGGAGGGGGGGGCCCCAGCATTTT. Translated, it gives CASSEGRGGPQHF.